These 25 T cell receptor beta chains were sequenced from one sample in a study of patients and donors after allogeneic stem cell transplantation. Via MiXCR, TCRdb re-called the RT-PCR reads, giving one row per CDR3 protein. The data contain roughly 880,000 distinct CDR3 sequences, about 20% of them seen just once; the ten biggest clones take up approximately 5.9%. Sequencing input: blood, either unsorted or a sorted T cell fraction (not recorded which). The receptors were gathered from a human donor who was either an allogeneic HSCT recipient or a stem cell or donor lymphocyte infusion donor (not recorded which). It is not recorded whose cells these are; they may come from a transplant donor.

V gene TRBV9 combines with J gene TRBJ1-2; weak D call: TRBD1 (5 bases). CDR1 SGDLS and CDR2 YYNGEE come from the germline V gene. V lost 4 bases to trimming and J lost 4 bases, with 17 bases between them. The CDR3 contains 15 residues. CDR3 residues: CASSSPIREGYGYTF. CDR3 DNA: TGTGCCAGCAGCTCCCCCATCAGGGAAGGCTATGGCTACACCTTC.

This clonotype was seen a handful of times. The genes are TRBV27 and TRBJ2-2; TRBD2 agrees at 10 bases. CDR1 is MNHEY and CDR2 is SMNVEV in the germline V gene (reference sequence). This CDR3 comprises 15 residues. After removal of 3 bases from V and 4 bases from J, the junction contained 2 bases not matched to a gene. The CDR3 coding sequence is TGTGCCAGCAGTTTCCAGCGGGGGGGCACCGGGGAGCTGTTTTTT. Its protein is CASSFQRGGTGELFF.

The gene calls are TRBV3-1 and TRBJ1-1; 7 bases are a match to TRBD1. Looked up from germline, CDR1 is LGHDT and CDR2 is YNNKEL (reference sequence). This CDR3 is 15 amino acids long. Unmatched junction bases numbered 7, after V lost 3 bases and J lost 3 bases. This chain's CDR3 is CASSHVTGHHTEAFF. As DNA, the CDR3 is TGTGCCAGCAGCCATGTGACAGGGCACCACACTGAAGCTTTCTTT.

There are many counts of this clonotype. This chain joins TRBV15 and TRBJ1-3, with a weak D call TRBD1 (5 bases). The CDR3 contains 15 residues. Germline V gene lookup returns CDR1 LNHNV and CDR2 YYDKDF (reference sequence). V was trimmed by 0 bases and J by 3 bases, leaving 9 bases between them. CDR3 in amino acids: CATSRDRGSGNTIYF. As DNA, the CDR3 is TGTGCCACCAGCAGAGATCGGGGGAGTGGAAACACCATATATTTT.

J is TRBJ2-1 and V is TRBV7-3; TRBD1 aligns across 9 bases. CDR1 and CDR2 from the germline V gene are SGHTA and FQGTGA. The CDR3 is made up of 17 amino acids. V shed 1 base, J shed 7 bases, and the junction held 11 bases outside the gene matches. CDR3 nucleotides: TGTGCCAGCAGCTTAAACCGCTGGACAGGGGTGACGAATGAGCAGTTCTTC. This encodes CASSLNRWTGVTNEQFF.

This chain uses TRBV5-1 with TRBJ2-5; maybe TRBD2 (7 bases). Germline values: CDR1 SGHRS, CDR2 YFSETQ. The V and J ends lost 3 bases and 5 bases respectively, with 17 bases between them. This CDR3 has 15 residues. CDR3 DNA: TGCGCCAGCAGCTCCGTGACGGGGGGCCAGGAGACCCAGTACTTC. Amino acid sequence: CASSSVTGGQETQYF. The whole variable domain, filled in from reference TRBV5-1 and TRBJ2-5, reads KAGVTQTPRYLIKTRGQQVTLSCSPISGHRSVSWYQQTPGQGLQFLFEYFSETQRNKGNFPGRFSGRQFSNSRSEMNVSTLELGDSALYLCASSSVTGGQETQYFGPGTRLLVL.

This clonotype was seen a few times. V usage is TRBV10-3 and J usage is TRBJ1-6; D unresolved. V was trimmed by 0 bases and J by 0 bases, leaving 9 bases between them. Looked up from germline, CDR1 is ENHRY and CDR2 is SYGVKD. The CDR3 sequence is 17 residues long. In DNA, the CDR3 is TGTGCCATCAGTGAGTCGTTGACAAGCTCCTATAATTCACCCCTCCACTTT. Protein sequence: CAISESLTSSYNSPLHF.

The chain is built from TRBV5-1 and TRBJ2-5; tentatively, D is TRBD1 (5 bases). Germline assignment: CDR1 SGHRS and CDR2 YFSETQ. This CDR3 spans 14 amino acids. V dropped 4 bases and J dropped 2 bases, with 12 bases sitting between them. This chain's CDR3 is CASSRMDKQETQYF. CDR3 DNA sequence: TGCGCCAGCAGCCGAATGGACAAGCAAGAGACCCAGTACTTC.

The CDR3 DNA follows: TGTGCCAGCACCACCCCGGGGATCAATAATTCACCCCTCCACTTT. Translation: CASTTPGINNSPLHF. This rearrangement joins TRBV6-1 to TRBJ1-6; no firm D call. The CDR3 runs to 15 residues. The V gene lost 7 bases and the J gene lost 5 bases, with 15 bases spanning the gap. Germline V CDR1 and CDR2: MNHNS, SASEGT.

The rearrangement links TRBV12-3 or TRBV12-4 to TRBJ2-3, with TRBD2 identical over 7 bases. The CDR3 spans 15 residues. Trimming took 8 bases from V and 4 from J; bases not matched to a gene: 12. CDR3 sequence (DNA): TGTGCCAGCTCCGAGCGGGATTTCCCCCCAGATACGCAGTATTTT. Residues: CASSERDFPPDTQYF.

The V gene is TRBV27, the J gene TRBJ1-5, with 7 bases identical to TRBD1. The CDR3 has 17 residues. CDR1 is MNHEY and CDR2 is SMNVEV in the germline V gene (reference sequence). V was pared by 0 bases and J by 8 bases, with 13 bases of the junction left unmatched. CDR3 sequence reads: CASSLSPSDRAREPQHF. The CDR3 DNA follows: TGTGCCAGCAGTTTATCTCCTTCAGACAGGGCCAGAGAGCCCCAGCATTTT.

This clonotype was observed a single time. The chain recombines TRBV7-3 with TRBJ2-1; D could derive from TRBD1 or TRBD2 (5 bases each). CDR3 length: 16 residues. V was clipped by 4 bases and J by 6 bases, with 19 bases between them. The germline V gene has CDR1 SGHTA and CDR2 FQGTGA. The CDR3 protein is CASSSGTSRSTNEQFF. The CDR3 nucleotides are TGTGCCAGCAGCTCCGGGACCTCCAGGAGTACCAATGAGCAGTTCTTC.

In its sample, this clonotype was seen a few times. CDR3 amino acids: CASSQEFGGANEQFF. CDR3 nucleotide sequence: TGCGCCAGCAGCCAAGAATTCGGAGGAGCCAATGAGCAGTTCTTC. The chain is built from TRBV4-3 and TRBJ2-1; a weak D match, TRBD2 (5 bases). Germline loops: CDR1 LGHNA, CDR2 YSLEER. There are 15 residues in the CDR3. V lost 0 bases, J lost 6 bases, and 12 bases lay in between.

This clonotype has a count of ten or more. The genes are TRBV5-6 and TRBJ2-7; D ambiguous. The CDR3 loop spans 12 amino acids. V lost 4 bases and J 3 bases, leaving 8 bases between the germline ends. Germline V gene data show CDR1 as SGHDT and CDR2 as YYEEEE. Written as DNA, the CDR3 is TGTGCCAGCAGCCAAAGACTCTACGAGCAGTACTTC. Translation gives CASSQRLYEQYF. Full variable domain (rest looked up from reference TRBV5-6 and TRBJ2-7): DAGVTQSPTHLIKTRGQQVTLRCSPKSGHDTVSWYQQALGQGPQFIFQYYEEEERQRGNFPDRFSGHQFPNYSSELNVNALLLGDSALYLCASSQRLYEQYFGPGTRLTVT.

The chain employs TRBV20-1 and TRBJ2-1, with a tentative D call TRBD2 (5 bases). This CDR3 region has 15 residues. Germline V gives CDR1 DFQATT, CDR2 SNEGSKA (reference sequence). Trimming stripped 1 base from V and 0 bases from J, with 10 bases between. CDR3 coding DNA: TGCAGTGCTAGAGGGGTAGCGAGCTCCTACAATGAGCAGTTCTTC. Encoded protein: CSARGVASSYNEQFF.

This clonotype has a count of ten or more. CDR3 in DNA: TGTGCCAGCTCACCCGGGACCCTTACCTTAACAGATACGCAGTATTTT. Its protein product is CASSPGTLTLTDTQYF. The chain recombines TRBV18 with TRBJ2-3; D is tentatively TRBD1 or TRBD2 (5 bases each). V lost 3 bases to trimming and J lost 3 bases, with 16 bases between them. CDR1 is KGHSH and CDR2 is LQKENI in the germline V gene. This CDR3 is 16 amino acids long.

Only a few counts were recorded for this clonotype. The V and J genes are TRBV14 and TRBJ2-1; D is ambiguous. The V and J ends lost 5 bases and 3 bases respectively, with 14 bases between them. The CDR3 is made up of 15 amino acids. Germline CDR1 SGHDN, CDR2 FVKESK. CDR3 nucleotides: TGTGCCAGCAGCGCGACCGACCCGAGCTACAATGAGCAGTTCTTC. It encodes CASSATDPSYNEQFF. Full variable domain (remainder filled in from reference TRBV14 and TRBJ2-1): EAGVTQFPSHSVIEKGQTVTLRCDPISGHDNLYWYRRVMGKEIKFLLHFVKESKQDESGMPNNRFLAERTGGTYSTLKVQPAELEDSGVYFCASSATDPSYNEQFFGPGTRLTVL.

This rearrangement joins TRBV7-2 to TRBJ2-2, with 11 bases aligning to TRBD2. Germline V gives CDR1 SGHTA, CDR2 FQGNSA. V lost 5 bases to trimming and J lost 6 bases; unmatched junction nucleotides: 5. The length of the CDR3 is 15 residues. CDR3 sequence (DNA): TGTGCCAGCAGCCCGGTAGCGGGGGGGGCCGGGGAGCTGTTTTTT. Its protein is CASSPVAGGAGELFF. Full variable domain (remainder filled in from reference TRBV7-2 and TRBJ2-2): GAGVSQSPSNKVTEKGKDVELRCDPISGHTALYWYRQSLGQGLEFLIYFQGNSAPDKSGLPSDRFSAERTGGSVSTLTIQRTQQEDSAVYLCASSPVAGGAGELFFGEGSRLTVL.

This chain links TRBV7-9 with TRBJ2-1, with unresolved D. Germline V gene sequence: CDR1 SEHNR, CDR2 FQNEAQ (reference sequence). The CDR3 contains 14 residues. The V end was cut by 4 bases, the J end by 7 bases, with 14 bases between. The CDR3 is CASSSPGSLNEQFF. The CDR3 DNA sequence: TGTGCCAGCAGCTCCCCGGGCAGTTTGAATGAGCAGTTCTTC.

V and J are TRBV4-1 and TRBJ2-5; 10 bases map to TRBD2. The CDR3 length is 18 residues. Germline V gives CDR1 MGHRA, CDR2 YSYEKL. V dropped 4 bases and J dropped 4; count of bases not matched to a gene: 15. This CDR3 is CASSPLFSGGDLRETQYF. CDR3 nucleotide sequence: TGCGCCAGCAGCCCCCTTTTCAGCGGGGGGGACCTCCGAGAGACCCAGTACTTC.

The chain couples TRBV20-1 to TRBJ2-7; D is tentatively TRBD1 or TRBD2 (5 bases each). The germline gives CDR1 DFQATT, CDR2 SNEGSKA (reference sequence). Trimming cost V 4 bases and J 3 bases, with 16 bases left between them. The CDR3 extends over 14 amino acids. CDR3 DNA sequence: TGCAGTGCTATTGTTGGGACGATGGGCTACGAGCAGTACTTC. It is translated as CSAIVGTMGYEQYF.

In its sample, this clonotype was seen a few times. The chain has TRBV5-1 and TRBJ2-5; D remains ambiguous. The CDR3 runs 15 residues. Looked up from germline, CDR1 is SGHRS and CDR2 is YFSETQ. V was clipped by 4 bases and J by 1 base, with 14 bases between them. The CDR3 DNA sequence: TGCGCCAGCAGCACGCAATACAGATCCCAAGAGACCCAGTACTTC. It specifies CASSTQYRSQETQYF.

Only a few counts were recorded for this clonotype. The V and J genes are TRBV7-9 and TRBJ2-5, with 10 bases identical to TRBD2. The germline V gene has CDR1 SEHNR and CDR2 FQNEAQ (reference sequence). The V segment lost 6 bases and the J segment 4 bases; nucleotides outside the gene matches: 8. The CDR3 length is 15 residues. The DNA of the CDR3 is TGTGCCAGCAGGCCCCCTAGCGGGGGTGGAGAGACCCAGTACTTC. Translation: CASRPPSGGGETQYF.

This chain links TRBV2 with TRBJ1-4; 8 bases line up with TRBD1. The CDR3 has 13 amino acids. In germline, CDR1 is SNHLY, CDR2 FYNNEI. V lost 8 bases and J lost 8; bases outside the gene matches: 7. CDR3 DNA sequence: TGTGCCAGCTCGGACAGGGAAGGGGAAAAACTGTTTTTT. Its protein product is CASSDREGEKLFF.

This clonotype was found a few times. The chain combines TRBV12-3 or TRBV12-4 with TRBJ1-5, with 8 bases that match TRBD1. CDR3 length equals 11 residues. The junction had 0 bases not matched to a gene; V was cut back by 9 bases and J by 5 bases. The CDR3 DNA reads as TGTGCCAGACAGGGGGATCAGCCCCAGCATTTT. Translated, it gives CARQGDQPQHF.